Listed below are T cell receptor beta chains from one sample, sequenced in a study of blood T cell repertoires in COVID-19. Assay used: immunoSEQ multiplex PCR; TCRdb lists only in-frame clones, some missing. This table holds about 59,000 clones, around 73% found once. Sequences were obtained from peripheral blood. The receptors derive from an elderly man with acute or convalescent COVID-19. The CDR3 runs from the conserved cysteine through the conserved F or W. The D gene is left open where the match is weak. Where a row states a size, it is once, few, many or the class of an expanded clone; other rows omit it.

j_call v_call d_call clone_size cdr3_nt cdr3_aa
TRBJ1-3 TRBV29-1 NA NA TGCAGCGCCGGGAGAGGAAACACCATATATTTT CSAGRGNTIYF
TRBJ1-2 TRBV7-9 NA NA TGTGCCAGCAGCTTAGGTACAACGGCGGGAGGCTACACCTTC CASSLGTTAGGYTF
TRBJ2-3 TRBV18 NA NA TGTGCCAGCTCACCACCGAATCGGCTAGCGATCAGTACGGCGAGGGGAGATACGCAGTATTTT CASSPPNRLAISTARGDTQYF
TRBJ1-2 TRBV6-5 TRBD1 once TGTGCCAGCAGAGCACCGGGACAGGGGCAGGGTGGCTACACCTTC CASRAPGQGQGGYTF
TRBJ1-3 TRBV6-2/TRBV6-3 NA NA TGTGCCAGCAGTTACGGGGGGACTGGAAACACCATATATTTT CASSYGGTGNTIYF
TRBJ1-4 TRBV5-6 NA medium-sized TGTGCCAGCAGCTTGGGCACACCGAATGAAAAACTGTTTTTT CASSLGTPNEKLFF
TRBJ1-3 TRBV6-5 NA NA TGTGCCAGCAGACCGTTGGCAGCTGGAAACACCATATATTTT CASRPLAAGNTIYF
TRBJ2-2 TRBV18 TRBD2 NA TGTGCCAGCACTTTACTAGCGGGAGAAGTCGGGGAGCTGTTTTTT CASTLLAGEVGELFF
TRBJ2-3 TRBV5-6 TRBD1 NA TGTGCCAGCAGCGTCAGGGGGCCCGCTGGCACAGATACGCAGTATTTT CASSVRGPAGTDTQYF
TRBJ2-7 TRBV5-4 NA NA TGTGCCAGCAGCTTAATCGGGAGTTACGAGCAGTACTTC CASSLIGSYEQYF
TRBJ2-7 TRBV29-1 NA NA TGCAGCGTTGAGATTAGGGGCGAGCAGTACTTC CSVEIRGEQYF
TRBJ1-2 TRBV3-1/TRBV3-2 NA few TGTGCCAGCAGCCAAGATACGGGGTGGGGCTACACCTTC CASSQDTGWGYTF
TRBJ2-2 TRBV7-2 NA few TGTGCCAGCAGCTTGTTCGGGACAAGGAACACCGGGGAGCTGTTTTTT CASSLFGTRNTGELFF
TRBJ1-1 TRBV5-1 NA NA TGCGCCAGCAGCTTGGAAGCAGGGCCCACTGAAGCTTTCTTT CASSLEAGPTEAFF
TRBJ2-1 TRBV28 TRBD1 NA TGTGCCAGCGGAACGACAGGGGAACCCTACAATGAGCAGTTCTTC CASGTTGEPYNEQFF
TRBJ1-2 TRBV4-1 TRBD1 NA TGCGCCAGCAGCCAAGATCCGGGACAGGGGGCGCGATATGGCTACACCTTC CASSQDPGQGARYGYTF
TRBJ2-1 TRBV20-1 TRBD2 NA TGCAGTGCTAGTTCTAGCGGCAAGGAGCAGTTCTTC CSASSSGKEQFF
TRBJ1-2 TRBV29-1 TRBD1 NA TGCAGCGCCCGACAGGGGGCCTACTATGGCTACACCTTC CSARQGAYYGYTF
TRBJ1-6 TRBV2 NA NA TGTGCCAGCAGTCTGACAGTGGATAATTCACCCCTCCACTTT CASSLTVDNSPLHF
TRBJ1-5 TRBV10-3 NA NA TGTGCCATCAGTGAGTCCCAGGGAAGGGGGCCCCAGCATTTT CAISESQGRGPQHF
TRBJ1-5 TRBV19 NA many TGTGCCAGTAGTATAAAGGGACGGGGGGATCATCAGCCCCAGCATTTT CASSIKGRGDHQPQHF
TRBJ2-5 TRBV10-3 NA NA TGTGCCATCAGGGCCGAGGGGGGGCAAGAGACCCAGTACTTC CAIRAEGGQETQYF
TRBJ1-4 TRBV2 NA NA TGTGCCAGCAGTGAACTTGTTGACAGGTTAAATGAAAAACTGTTTTTT CASSELVDRLNEKLFF
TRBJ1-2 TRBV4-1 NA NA TGCGCCAGCAGCCAAGGCCAATACAGGAACTATGGCTACACCTTC CASSQGQYRNYGYTF
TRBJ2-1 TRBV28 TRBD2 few TGTGCCAGCAGTGCTAGCGGGAGGCCGCGTGCCCATGAGCAGTTCTTC CASSASGRPRAHEQFF
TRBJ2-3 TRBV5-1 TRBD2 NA TGCGCCAGCAGTAAGGGACTAGCGGGACCAGATACGCAGTATTTT CASSKGLAGPDTQYF
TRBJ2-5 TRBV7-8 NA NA TGTGCCAGCAGCCCCCGCGGGGGCGAGGAGACCCAGTACTTC CASSPRGGEETQYF
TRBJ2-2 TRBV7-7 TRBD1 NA TGTGCCAGCAGCCCCACCGGGCCGAGGGGGCCCGGGGAGCTGTTTTTT CASSPTGPRGPGELFF
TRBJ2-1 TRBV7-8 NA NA TGTGCCAGCAGCTCCCCCGACGGGAACTCCTACAATGAGCAGTTCTTC CASSSPDGNSYNEQFF
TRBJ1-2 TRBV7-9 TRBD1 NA TGTGCCAGCAGCTTACAGGACAGGACGGATGGGGGCTACACCTTC CASSLQDRTDGGYTF
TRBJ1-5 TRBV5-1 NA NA TGCGCCAGCAGCTTGGACCCGGGAGGCAATCAGCCCCAGCATTTT CASSLDPGGNQPQHF
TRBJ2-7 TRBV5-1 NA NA TGCGCCAGCAGCAGCGGACTGACCTACGAGCAGTACTTC CASSSGLTYEQYF
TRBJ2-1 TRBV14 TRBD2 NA TGTGCCAGCAGCCAAGGGACTAGCGGGAGTTTCGAGCAGTTCTTC CASSQGTSGSFEQFF
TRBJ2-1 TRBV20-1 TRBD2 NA TGCAGTGCTCCAGGACTAGCGGGGTTGTTCTTC CSAPGLAGLFF
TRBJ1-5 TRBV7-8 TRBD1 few TGTGCCAGCAGCTTGACAGGGGATAGCAATCAGCCCCAGCATTTT CASSLTGDSNQPQHF
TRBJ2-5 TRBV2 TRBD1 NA TGTGCCAGCCGAAGCGGACAGGGAGAGACCCAGTACTTC CASRSGQGETQYF
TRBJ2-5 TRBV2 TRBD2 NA TGTGCCAGCAGGGAGGGACTAGCGGACCAAGAGACCCAGTACTTC CASREGLADQETQYF
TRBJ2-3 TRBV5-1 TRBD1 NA TGCGCCAGCAGCAAAGGACAGGAGAGCACAGATACGCAGTATTTT CASSKGQESTDTQYF
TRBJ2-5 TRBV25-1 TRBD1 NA TGTGCCAGCAGTGACTGGACAGGGGAAGAGACCCAGTACTTC CASSDWTGEETQYF
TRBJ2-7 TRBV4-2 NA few TGTGCCAGCAGCCAAGGCAGGGGTGGCGACGAGCAGTACTTC CASSQGRGGDEQYF
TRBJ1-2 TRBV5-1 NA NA TGCGCCAGCAGCTCCCCCGGGGGGGGTAACTATGGCTACACCTTC CASSSPGGGNYGYTF
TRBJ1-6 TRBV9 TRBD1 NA TGTGCCAGCAGCCCGCGGGACAGGGCAAGAAATTCACCCCTCCACTTT CASSPRDRARNSPLHF
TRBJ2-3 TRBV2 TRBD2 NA TGTGCCAGCAGTAGCCACACTAGCGGGGGAGTCACAGATACGCAGTATTTT CASSSHTSGGVTDTQYF
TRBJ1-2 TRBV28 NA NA TGTGCCAGCAGTGAAGGTGGAGCTACTAACTATGGCTACACCTTC CASSEGGATNYGYTF
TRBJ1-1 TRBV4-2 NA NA TGTGCCAGCAGTATAAAAGGACATAGTGCCACTGAAGCTTTCTTT CASSIKGHSATEAFF
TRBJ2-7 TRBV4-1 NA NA TGCGCCAGCAGCCAAGTAACTGGGCGGGCCTACGAGCAGTACTTC CASSQVTGRAYEQYF
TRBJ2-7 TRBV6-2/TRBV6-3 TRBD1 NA TGTGCCAGCAGTTATCCCCCGACAGGGTTCTACGAGCAGTACTTC CASSYPPTGFYEQYF
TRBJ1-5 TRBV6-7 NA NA TGTGCCAGCAGTACCCTACTTGGAGGGGAGGATGCCAATCAGCCCCAGCATTTT CASSTLLGGEDANQPQHF
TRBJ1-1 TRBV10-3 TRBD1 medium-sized TGTGCCATCAGTACAGGGGTCCTTTGGAACACTGAAGCTTTCTTT CAISTGVLWNTEAFF